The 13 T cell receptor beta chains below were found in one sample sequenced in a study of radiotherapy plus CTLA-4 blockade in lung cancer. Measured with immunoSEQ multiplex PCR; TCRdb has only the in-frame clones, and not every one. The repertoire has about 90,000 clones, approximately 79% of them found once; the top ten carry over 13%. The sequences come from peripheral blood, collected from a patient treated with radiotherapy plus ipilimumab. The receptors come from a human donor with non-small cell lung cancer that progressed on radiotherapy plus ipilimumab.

CDR3 amino acids: CASSYWQGLYEQYF. For the CDR3, the DNA is TGTGCCAGCAGTTACTGGCAGGGACTCTACGAGCAGTACTTC. The chain is built from TRBV6-6 and TRBJ2-7, with a weak D call TRBD2 (6 bases). This CDR3 has 14 amino acids. Germline CDR1 is MNHNY and CDR2 is SVGAGI (reference sequence). The V gene lost 1 base and the J gene lost 3 bases, with 10 bases spanning the gap.

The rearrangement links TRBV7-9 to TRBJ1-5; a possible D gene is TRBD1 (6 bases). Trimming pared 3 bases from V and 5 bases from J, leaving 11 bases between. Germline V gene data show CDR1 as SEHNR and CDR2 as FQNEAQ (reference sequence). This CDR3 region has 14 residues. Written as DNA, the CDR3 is TGTGCCAGCAGCTTGGTCGGGGGCCATCAGCCCCAGCATTTT. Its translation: CASSLVGGHQPQHF.

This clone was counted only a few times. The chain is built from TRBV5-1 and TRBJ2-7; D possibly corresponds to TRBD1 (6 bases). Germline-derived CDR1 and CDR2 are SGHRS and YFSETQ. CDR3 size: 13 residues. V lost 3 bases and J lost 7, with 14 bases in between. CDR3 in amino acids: CASSSTGVVEQYF. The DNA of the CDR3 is TGCGCCAGCAGCTCGACAGGTGTAGTGGAGCAGTACTTC.

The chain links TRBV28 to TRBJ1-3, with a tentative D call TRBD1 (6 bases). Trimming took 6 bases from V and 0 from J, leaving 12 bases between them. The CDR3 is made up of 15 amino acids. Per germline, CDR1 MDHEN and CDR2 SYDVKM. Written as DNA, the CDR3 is TGTGCCAGCAGATTACAGGGTCCCTCTGGAAACACCATATATTTT. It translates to CASRLQGPSGNTIYF. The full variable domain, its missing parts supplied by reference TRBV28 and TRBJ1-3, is DVKVTQSSRYLVKRTGEKVFLECVQDMDHENMFWYRQDPGLGLRLIYFSYDVKMKEKGDIPEGYSVSREKKERFSLILESASTNQTSMYLCASRLQGPSGNTIYFGEGSWLTVV.

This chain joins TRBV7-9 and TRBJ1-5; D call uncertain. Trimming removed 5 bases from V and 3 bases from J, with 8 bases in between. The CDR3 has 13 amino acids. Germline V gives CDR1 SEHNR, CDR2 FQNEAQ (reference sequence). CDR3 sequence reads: CASSLRINQPQHF. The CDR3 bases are TGTGCCAGCAGCCTACGGATCAATCAGCCCCAGCATTTT.

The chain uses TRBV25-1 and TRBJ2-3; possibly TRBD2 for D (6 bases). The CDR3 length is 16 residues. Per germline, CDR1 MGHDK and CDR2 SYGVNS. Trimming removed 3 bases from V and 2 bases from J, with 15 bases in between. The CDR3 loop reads CASSDLSGRNTDTQYF. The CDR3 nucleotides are TGTGCCAGCAGTGACCTCTCGGGGAGGAACACAGATACGCAGTATTTT.

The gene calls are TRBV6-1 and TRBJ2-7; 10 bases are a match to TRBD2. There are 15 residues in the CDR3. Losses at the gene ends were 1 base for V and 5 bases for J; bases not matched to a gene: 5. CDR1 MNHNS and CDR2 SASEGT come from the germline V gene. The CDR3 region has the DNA TGTGCCAGCAGTGAAGTAGCGGGAGGTAGGGACGAGCAGTACTTC. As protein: CASSEVAGGRDEQYF.

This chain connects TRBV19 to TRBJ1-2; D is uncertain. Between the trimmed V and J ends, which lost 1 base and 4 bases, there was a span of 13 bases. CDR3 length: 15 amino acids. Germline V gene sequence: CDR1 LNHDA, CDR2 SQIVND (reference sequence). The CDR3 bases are TGTGCCAGTAGTATAGGCCTAGGAGTCCTCTATGGCTACACCTTC. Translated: CASSIGLGVLYGYTF.

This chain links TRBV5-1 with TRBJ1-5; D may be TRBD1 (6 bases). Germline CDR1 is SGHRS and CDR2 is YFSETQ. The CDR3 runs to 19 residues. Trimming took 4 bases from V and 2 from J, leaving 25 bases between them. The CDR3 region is CASSRYDRPTYSGNQPQHF. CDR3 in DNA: TGCGCCAGCAGCCGATACGACAGGCCGACCTATAGCGGCAATCAGCCCCAGCATTTT.

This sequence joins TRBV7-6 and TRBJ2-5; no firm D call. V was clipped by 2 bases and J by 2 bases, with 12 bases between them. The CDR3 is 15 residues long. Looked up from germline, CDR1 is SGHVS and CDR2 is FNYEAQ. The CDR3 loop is CASSLSRQLQETQYF. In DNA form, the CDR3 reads TGTGCCAGCAGCTTATCCAGGCAGCTACAAGAGACCCAGTACTTC.

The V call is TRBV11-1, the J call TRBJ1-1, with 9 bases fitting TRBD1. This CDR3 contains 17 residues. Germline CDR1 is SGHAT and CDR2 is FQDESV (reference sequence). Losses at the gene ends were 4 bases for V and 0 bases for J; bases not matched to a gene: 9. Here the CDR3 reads CASSYPRTGALNTEAFF. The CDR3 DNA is TGTGCCAGCAGCTACCCGAGGACAGGGGCTTTGAACACTGAAGCTTTCTTT.

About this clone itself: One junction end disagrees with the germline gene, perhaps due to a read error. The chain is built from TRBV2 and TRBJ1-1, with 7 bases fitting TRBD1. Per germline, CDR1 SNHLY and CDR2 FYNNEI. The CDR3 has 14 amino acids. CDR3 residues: CASIEQGLNTEAFF. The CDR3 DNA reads TGTGCCAGCATTGAACAGGGGCTGAACACTGAAGCTTTCTTT.

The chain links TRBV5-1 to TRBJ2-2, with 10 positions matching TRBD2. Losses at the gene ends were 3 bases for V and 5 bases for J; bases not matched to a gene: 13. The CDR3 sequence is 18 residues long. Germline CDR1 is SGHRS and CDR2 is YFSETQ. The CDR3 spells CASSWGPSGRAGTGELFF. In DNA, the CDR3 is TGCGCCAGCAGCTGGGGACCCAGCGGGAGGGCCGGAACCGGGGAGCTGTTTTTT.